These T cell receptor beta chains were read from a single sample in a study of CD8 T cells in ankylosing spondylitis. Each CDR3 protein gets one entry after TCRdb re-called the 5' RACE reads with MiXCR. The profile shows over 600,000 distinct CDR3 sequences, 15% to 20% of them singletons. Sequences were obtained from blood, either unsorted or a sorted T cell fraction (not recorded which). The receptor source for this set is a male donor with ankylosing spondylitis. Both conserved end residues are part of each CDR3. The order of the fields is J gene, V gene, D gene, clone size, CDR3 length, CDR3 protein, CDR3 DNA. A D gene is named only where the DNA matches it firmly. The size entry is marked missing in some rows and otherwise reads once, few, many or a size class.

TRBJ2-5,TRBV6-5,TRBD2,.,16,CASSYGPAGGQETQYF,TGTGCCAGCAGTTACGGCCCAGCGGGGGGACAAGAGACCCAGTACTTC
TRBJ2-3,TRBV11-3,TRBD1,.,19,CASSRRGTGGLVGTDTQYF,TGTGCCAGCAGCAGACGGGGGACAGGGGGTCTAGTCGGCACAGATACGCAGTATTTT
TRBJ1-4,TRBV4-1,.,few,15,CASSQGGVTNEKLFF,TGCGCCAGCAGCCAAGGAGGTGTTACTAATGAAAAACTGTTTTTT
TRBJ1-1,TRBV12-3/TRBV12-4,.,.,14,CASRGISVNTEAFF,TGTGCCAGCAGGGGGATCTCAGTGAACACTGAAGCTTTCTTT
TRBJ1-6,TRBV11-2,.,few,14,CASSLTDYNSPLHF,TGTGCCAGCAGTCTAACGGACTATAATTCACCCCTCCACTTT
TRBJ2-1,TRBV6-2/TRBV6-3,TRBD2,.,16,CASSTLAGGPNNEQFF,TGTGCCAGCAGTACATTAGCGGGAGGGCCCAACAATGAGCAGTTCTTC
TRBJ1-4,TRBV7-2,.,.,15,CASSWDLTTNEKLFF,TGTGCCAGCAGCTGGGACCTGACAACTAATGAAAAACTGTTTTTT
TRBJ2-3,TRBV19,TRBD1,.,15,CAIAEGAGRTDTQYF,TGTGCCATTGCTGAGGGGGCAGGTCGCACAGATACGCAGTATTTT
TRBJ2-5,TRBV29-1,.,.,16,CSVEGGGTGRSETQYF,TGCAGCGTTGAAGGTGGGGGGACGGGAAGGTCGGAGACCCAGTACTTC
TRBJ1-1,TRBV6-6,.,few,12,CASSYPAGVAFF,TGTGCCAGCAGTTACCCAGCAGGGGTAGCTTTCTTT
TRBJ2-3,TRBV20-1,.,.,14,CSANDRRGADTQYF,TGCAGTGCCAACGACCGGCGGGGCGCAGATACGCAGTATTTT
TRBJ1-1,TRBV15,.,few,12,CATSRGSGAAFF,TGTGCCACCAGCAGAGGGTCAGGGGCAGCTTTCTTT
TRBJ1-1,TRBV10-3,.,.,13,CAISGTDDTEAFF,TGTGCCATCTCTGGGACTGACGACACTGAAGCTTTCTTT
TRBJ2-1,TRBV9,TRBD1,many,17,CASSADTQGSPYNEQFF,TGTGCCAGCAGCGCCGACACACAGGGGTCCCCCTACAATGAGCAGTTCTTC
TRBJ1-1,TRBV5-1,.,few,15,CASSLGEGTTAEAFF,TGCGCCAGCAGCTTGGGAGAGGGTACTACGGCTGAAGCTTTCTTT
TRBJ1-5,TRBV14,.,.,14,CASSQTGNNQPQHF,TGTGCCAGCAGCCAAACGGGAAACAATCAGCCCCAGCATTTT
TRBJ2-7,TRBV28,.,few,12,CASRTASYEQYF,TGTGCCAGCAGGACAGCGAGCTACGAGCAGTACTTC
TRBJ2-2,TRBV5-1,.,many,17,CASSWGIRSGDTGELFF,TGCGCCAGCAGCTGGGGTATTCGGTCGGGGGACACCGGGGAGCTGTTTTTT
TRBJ1-2,TRBV27,.,.,15,CASSFFPGGDYGYTF,TGTGCCAGCAGTTTCTTCCCTGGGGGTGACTATGGCTACACCTTC
TRBJ2-5,TRBV20-1,TRBD2,.,14,CSAKTSDGGETQYF,TGCAGTGCGAAAACTAGCGACGGGGGGGAGACCCAGTACTTC
TRBJ1-1,TRBV7-8,TRBD1,.,15,CASSLAETGATEAFF,TGTGCCAGCAGCTTAGCGGAGACAGGGGCCACTGAAGCTTTCTTT
TRBJ1-1,TRBV6-5,.,.,11,CASYRATEAFF,TGTGCCAGCTACAGGGCAACTGAAGCTTTCTTT
TRBJ1-6,TRBV5-1,TRBD1,.,16,CASSQLGDSLGSPLHF,TGCGCCAGCAGCCAACTGGGGGACAGTTTAGGTTCACCCCTCCACTTT
TRBJ1-5,TRBV28,.,.,14,CASRTGRNNQPQHF,TGTGCCAGCAGAACCGGACGGAACAATCAGCCCCAGCATTTT
TRBJ2-1,TRBV11-2,.,.,14,CASSLGMGGPEQFF,TGTGCCAGCAGCTTAGGGATGGGGGGCCCTGAGCAGTTCTTC
TRBJ2-7,TRBV6-1,.,few,12,CASSTKGYEQYF,TGTGCCAGCAGTACCAAGGGCTACGAGCAGTACTTC
TRBJ1-1,TRBV5-1,TRBD1,many,16,CASSAASTGSNTEAFF,TGCGCCAGCAGCGCGGCCTCGACAGGGAGTAACACTGAAGCTTTCTTT
TRBJ2-3,TRBV5-6,.,once,12,CASSYARDTQYF,TGTGCCAGCAGCTACGCTAGAGATACGCAGTATTTT